This T cell receptor beta chain was sequenced for a study of follicular helper T cells after annual influenza vaccination (dated by TCRdb to about 2017). About the investigation overall: After each seasonal influenza vaccination, blood was collected on days 0, 7 and 28. To study recall of cTfh clones, some subjects were followed across successive annual vaccinations spanning the 2013-2014, 2014-2015 and 2015-2016 seasons. One week after vaccination, a second recruited cohort of more than nine subjects (Table S1) displayed a similar ICOS+CD38+ cTfh response. Multi-year samples were available from six subjects, with four subjects covering two vaccination seasons and two subjects covering three seasons. Samples from 2013-2014 were cryopreserved, whereas samples from 2015 were processed immediately after collection. General findings and caveats noted by the study authors: ICOS+CD38+ cTfh clonality correlated with the frequency of that population, and its change correlated with the change in circulating plasmablast frequency. Day 7 ICOS+CD38+ clones were most often found later in ICOS-CD38- cTfh, suggesting that subset may serve as a memory reservoir. Successive annual vaccinations recalled a recurrent oligoclonal ICOS+CD38+ cTfh response that contained tetramer and AIM influenza-specific clonotypes. Productive TCRB sequences were recovered from only roughly 10-22% of analyzed cells, so rare clonotypes could not be sampled. When influenza clone enrichment was assessed, the possibility that the much larger non-cTfh compartments were undersampled could not be excluded.

This specimen's time point label, interpreted: 2014-2015 season, pre-vaccination. Adults received seasonal inactivated influenza vaccine (Fluvarix), and TCRB sequencing tracked sorted blood CD4 subsets before and after vaccination. Subjects were considered eligible if community-dwelling and if influenza vaccine had not been received in the prior 6 months. Subjects were excluded for influenza vaccine contraindications, substance abuse, HIV/AIDS, active malignancy, immunomodulatory medication, or active illness such as respiratory infection. At each time point, about 35 to 100 mL of blood was collected. PBMC were isolated using Ficoll-Paque PLUS or SepMate separation. CXCR5- memory CD4 T cells were sorted as a comparison non-Tfh subset. Before DNA was extracted, the cell subsets were sorted from PBMC using a BD FACS Aria. Points on this clone: No cognate antigen has been identified for it. There are no base qualities to consult, and no much larger clone falls within one base.

Per the germline V gene, SGDLS is the CDR1 and YYNGEE is the CDR2. The CDR3 starts with the cysteine, ends with the phenylalanine, and has 16 residues. The CDR3 DNA has 48 bases and is translated from base 1. V lost 0 bases and J lost 4 bases, and the count of bases not matched to a germline gene is 9. The library was obtained by the immunoSEQ multiplex PCR assay. Adaptive Biotechnologies carried out TCRB amplification, library preparation, sequencing and preliminary bioinformatics at Survey level resolution. The source study handled its data this way. Clonality was computed in R as 1 minus normalized Shannon entropy; the Gini index was calculated with the R package ineq. To get the overlap score, the summed counts of shared sequences were divided by the total counts of all sequences in both of the compared samples. Fisher's exact test, with an assumed theoretical repertoire of 10^7 TCRB sequences, was used to assess the significance of shared clonotypes. The source is immuneACCESS, and TCRdb retained only in-frame sequences with V and J called. Part of the clones is not carried over; for the studies checked, unresolved V genes explain less than half of this, and the remainder is unexplained. The DNA gave D and trimming, while V, J and clone size come from that table. Here the sample has approximately 15,000 clones; 78% occur a single time. Together, the top ten hold around 0.5% of the sample.

The chain uses TRBV9 and TRBJ2-5; 7 middle bases align to TRBD1. Here the sequenced sample was CXCR5- memory CD4+ T cells sorted from blood, taken on the day of influenza vaccination. This specimen's cell subset or site label, interpreted: CXCR5- memory CD4 T cells. The TCR sequence derives from an adult who received the influenza vaccine. The nucleotide sequence is given as TGTGCCAGCAGCGTAGGAGGGGGCAGGGATGGAGAGACCCAGTACTTC. This gives the protein CASSVGGGRDGETQYF.